This T cell receptor (beta chain) was sequenced during a study of blood T cells in healthy people across ages. The CDR3 is 13 amino acids. The germline V gene encodes CDR1 DFQATT and CDR2 SNEGSKA (reference sequence). The germline V and J ends were trimmed by 2 bases and 4 bases, with 11 bases remaining between them. Comments on this clonotype: What it binds is unknown.

It was with a sample-barcoded 5' primer and a J-beta primer mix that a second PCR of roughly 6 to 11 cycles was run. In TCRdb, the 5' RACE reads were re-called with MiXCR into one record per CDR3 protein. The sample records 1.5 million to 2 million distinct CDR3 sequences, less than 50% being singletons. Overall study findings and caveats: Expanded clonotype shifts may have been confounded, as the donors had an unknown CMV status.

Sequenced input: blood. The TCR was taken from a woman aged 40 to 49 in good health. This chain uses TRBV20-1 with TRBJ1-2; D is undetermined. CDR3 sequence reads: CSARLGSSYGYTF. The DNA for the CDR3 is TGCAGTGCTAGATTGGGCTCAAGCTATGGCTACACCTTC.